Following are 13 T cell receptor beta chains from one sample sequenced in a study of cytomegalovirus exposure and HLA in healthy donors. 60 Vbeta and 13 Jbeta primers were used in PCR. Repertoires were generated with immunoSEQ multiplex PCR, while TCRdb's copy carries only in-frame clones and drops some. Its listing shows 100,000 to 150,000 clones. Material: PBMCs. These receptors all come from a man under 40 in good health and CMV-seronegative.

The chain has TRBV27 and TRBJ2-7; no definite D call. This CDR3 contains 11 residues. From germline, CDR1 is MNHEY and CDR2 SMNVEV (reference sequence). The V and J ends lost 3 bases and 7 bases respectively, with 7 bases between them. The CDR3 nucleotides are TGTGCCAGCAGTTTGGTGAGGGAGCAGTACTTC. This gives the protein CASSLVREQYF.

The chain recombines TRBV11-2 with TRBJ2-7; 8 bases are shared with TRBD2. CDR1 is SGHAT, CDR2 FQNNGV, per germline. The CDR3 covers 15 residues. After removal of 5 bases from V and 3 bases from J, the junction contained 9 bases not matched to a gene. CDR3 residues: CASSPKRESFYEQYF. CDR3 bases: TGTGCCAGCAGCCCTAAGCGGGAGTCCTTCTACGAGCAGTACTTC.

This chain uses TRBV11-2 with TRBJ2-2; no reliable D call. V was trimmed by 1 base and J by 5 bases, leaving 5 bases between them. The CDR3 spans 13 residues. Germline V gives CDR1 SGHAT, CDR2 FQNNGV. CDR3 sequence (DNA): TGTGCCAGCAGCTTAGCGGGTACCGGGGAGCTGTTTTTT. Translated: CASSLAGTGELFF.

V is TRBV29-1 and J is TRBJ1-1; D is undetermined. This CDR3 is 11 amino acids long. The V gene lost 5 bases and the J gene lost 1 base, with 5 bases spanning the gap. Germline V gene sequence: CDR1 SQVTM, CDR2 ANQGSEA. The CDR3 coding sequence is TGCAGCGTTATATCGAACACTGAAGCTTTCTTT. Translated: CSVISNTEAFF.

V gene TRBV30 combines with J gene TRBJ2-5; D remains ambiguous. Germline values: CDR1 GTSNPN, CDR2 SVGIG (reference sequence). The CDR3 is made up of 13 amino acids. Trimming took off 1 base at V and 4 bases at J, with 10 bases between the two ends. DNA for the CDR3: TGTGCCTGGAGTGCACAGCTCCGAGAGACCCAGTACTTC. It yields the protein CAWSAQLRETQYF. The entire variable domain, with the rest obtained from reference TRBV30 and TRBJ2-5, is as follows: SQTIHQWPATLVQPVGSPLSLECTVEGTSNPNLYWYRQAAGRGLQLLFYSVGIGQISSEVPQNLSASRPQDRQFILSSKKLLLSDSGFYLCAWSAQLRETQYFGPGTRLLVL.

This sequence joins TRBV5-6 and TRBJ1-3; 10 bases match TRBD1. The CDR3 consists of 15 residues. V lost 5 bases and J lost 4; bases outside the gene matches: 6. Germline CDR1 SGHDT, CDR2 YYEEEE. The CDR3 loop reads CASRRDRGSGNTIYF. The DNA of the CDR3 is TGTGCCAGCAGACGGGACAGGGGATCGGGAAACACCATATATTTT.

V and J are TRBV2 and TRBJ2-7, with 11 positions matching TRBD2. The length of the CDR3 is 17 residues. Germline trimming cut 7 bases from V and 5 bases from J; bases unmatched to any gene: 16. Germline lookup yields CDR1 SNHLY and CDR2 FYNNEI. Here the CDR3 reads CASTPSFSGRAIHEQYF. Written as DNA, the CDR3 is TGTGCCAGCACCCCCTCTTTTAGCGGGAGGGCCATACACGAGCAGTACTTC. Using reference TRBV2 and TRBJ2-7 for the parts outside the CDR3, the full variable domain is EPEVTQTPSHQVTQMGQEVILRCVPISNHLYFYWYRQILGQKVEFLVSFYNNEISEKSEIFDDQFSVERPDGSNFTLKIRSTKLEDSAMYFCASTPSFSGRAIHEQYFGPGTRLTVT.

V usage is TRBV6-1 and J usage is TRBJ2-3, with 7 bases lining up with TRBD2. The CDR3 totals 15 residues. Germline V gene sequence: CDR1 MNHNS, CDR2 SASEGT. V shed 6 bases and J 2 bases; nucleotides not matched to a gene: 8. The CDR3: CASRSPAGITDTQYF. As DNA, the CDR3 is TGTGCCAGCAGGAGTCCAGCGGGAATCACAGATACGCAGTATTTT.

This chain joins TRBV4-2 and TRBJ1-1; TRBD1 matches at 7 bases. The ends lost 1 base at V and 4 bases at J; junction bases unmatched: 12. The CDR3 runs to 17 residues. Per the germline V gene, CDR1 is LGHNA and CDR2 is YNFKEQ. CDR3 DNA sequence: TGTGCCAGCAGCCAAGGACGAGGGGGCTCCCGAAGCACTGAAGCTTTCTTT. Translated: CASSQGRGGSRSTEAFF.

The V and J genes are TRBV28 and TRBJ1-2; no firm D call. Germline CDR1 reads MDHEN; CDR2 reads SYDVKM. The CDR3 sequence is 14 residues long. V was shortened by 5 bases and J by 2 bases, with 12 bases between the two germline ends. This chain's CDR3 is CASSLQSPNYGYTF. The CDR3 DNA reads as TGTGCCAGCAGTCTACAGAGCCCCAACTATGGCTACACCTTC.

V usage is TRBV4-3 and J usage is TRBJ2-1, with 13 bases matching TRBD2. Germline V lookup: CDR1 LGHNA, CDR2 YSLEER. This CDR3 comprises 18 residues. Trimming cost V 0 bases and J 7 bases; bases outside gene matches: 9. The CDR3 DNA is TGCGCCAGCAGCCAAGATTTCGGACTAGCGGGAGACGTTAATGAGCAGTTCTTC. Encoded protein: CASSQDFGLAGDVNEQFF.

The chain employs TRBV18 and TRBJ2-2; 8 bases align to TRBD1. The CDR3 sequence is 16 residues long. J was trimmed by 1 base and V by 3 bases; bases with no gene match: 4. Germline V lookup: CDR1 KGHSH, CDR2 LQKENI. CDR3 sequence reads: CASSPGQGENTGELFF. DNA for the CDR3: TGTGCCAGCTCACCCGGACAGGGAGAGAACACCGGGGAGCTGTTTTTT.

This chain joins TRBV9 and TRBJ1-4; D unclear. Germline V gene sequence: CDR1 SGDLS, CDR2 YYNGEE. Trimming removed 0 bases at V and 5 bases at J, with 5 bases between. The CDR3 is 13 amino acids. The CDR3 region is CASSVAVNEKLFF. The CDR3 bases are TGTGCCAGCAGCGTAGCCGTAAATGAAAAACTGTTTTTT.